This TCR beta chain was sequenced for a study of graft-versus-host responses after intestinal transplantation. Note on this clone: Its matching antigen is unknown.

This table comes from immunoSEQ multiplex PCR, and its TCRdb copy is limited to in-frame clones, with some not included. The table lists tens of thousands of clones, 88% of them singletons. The CDR3 is 14 residues long. In germline, CDR1 is SGHNT, CDR2 YENEEA. V shed 6 bases and J 6 bases; nucleotides not matched to a gene: 8. The clonotype was recovered from a human donor who was the organ donor for an intestinal transplant. The J gene is TRBJ2-3, the V gene TRBV11-3, with TRBD2 matching 8 bases. Sequenced here: unstimulated CD4+ T cells sorted from spleen or lymph node cells, sampled before transplant. Here the CDR3 DNA reads TGTGCCAGCAGTAAGGCCGGGGGGGCGGATACGCAGTATTTT. Residues: CASSKAGGADTQYF. The full variable domain, rest sourced from reference TRBV11-3 and TRBJ2-3, is EAGVVQSPRYKIIEKKQPVAFWCNPISGHNTLYWYLQNLGQGPELLIRYENEEAVDDSQLPKDRFSAERLKGVDSTLKIQPAELGDSAVYLCASSKAGGADTQYFGPGTRLTVL.